Included here is one T cell receptor beta chain sequence, with context. Its cognate antigen is unknown. The data were obtained in a study of T cell responses to AZD1222 COVID-19 vaccine. About the research overall: Researchers grouped second doses given at about 4 or about 12 weeks into one pool.

Libraries were prepared by immunoSEQ multiplex PCR; TCRdb keeps only in-frame clonotypes and omits some of them. The sample yields 180,000 or so clones, around nine tenths seen once. This CDR3 has 15 residues. CDR1 is SGHRS and CDR2 is YFSETQ in the germline V gene. V was pared by 0 bases and J by 7 bases, with 17 bases between. General study results and limits: Among those given AZD1222, only 5 to 7 were seropositive at baseline.

The chain couples TRBV5-1 to TRBJ2-7; maybe TRBD2 (7 bases). Material: peripheral blood, obtained on day 0 of AZD1222 vaccination. The sequence came from an adult in good health. CDR3 loop: CASSLVVAGAGEQYF. The CDR3 nucleotides read TGCGCCAGCAGCTTGGTGGTGGCGGGGGCCGGGGAGCAGTACTTC.